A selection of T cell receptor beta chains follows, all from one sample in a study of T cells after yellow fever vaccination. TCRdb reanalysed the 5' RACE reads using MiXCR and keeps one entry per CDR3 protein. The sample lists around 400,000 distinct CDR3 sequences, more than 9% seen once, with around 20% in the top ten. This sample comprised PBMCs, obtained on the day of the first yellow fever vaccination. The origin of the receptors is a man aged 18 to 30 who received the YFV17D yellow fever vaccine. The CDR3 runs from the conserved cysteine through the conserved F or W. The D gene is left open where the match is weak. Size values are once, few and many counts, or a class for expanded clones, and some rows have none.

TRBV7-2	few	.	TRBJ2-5	TGTGCCAGCAGCTTAAAGACTGCCCTAGAGACCCAGTACTTC	CASSLKTALETQYF
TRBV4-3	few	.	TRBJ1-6	TGCGCCAGCAGCCAAGATCCCCAGGGAGCCTATAATTCACCCCTCCACTTT	CASSQDPQGAYNSPLHF
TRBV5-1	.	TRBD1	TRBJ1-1	TGCGCCAGCGGGACCGGGACAGCCTACACTGAAGCTTTCTTT	CASGTGTAYTEAFF
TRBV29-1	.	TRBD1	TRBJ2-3	TGCAGCGCAGGACAGGGCCTTAGCACAGATACGCAGTATTTT	CSAGQGLSTDTQYF
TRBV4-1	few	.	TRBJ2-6	TGCGCCAGCAGCCAAGAAGGGGGAATTACCTACTACTCTGGGGCCAACGTCCTGACTTTC	CASSQEGGITYYSGANVLTF
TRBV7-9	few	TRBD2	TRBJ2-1	TGTGCCAGCAGCCCCTGGGCTAGCGGAAACAATGAGCAGTTCTTC	CASSPWASGNNEQFF
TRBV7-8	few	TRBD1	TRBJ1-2	TGTGCCAGCAGCCCCCAGGGACAGTTGGGGTTCAGTGGCTACACCTTC	CASSPQGQLGFSGYTF
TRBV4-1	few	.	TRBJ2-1	TGCGCCAGCAGCCTCAGGGGCCACGGCGGGTCGGATGAGCAGTTCTTC	CASSLRGHGGSDEQFF
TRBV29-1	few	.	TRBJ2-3	TGCAGCGTTGAAGGGGGCCCCACAGATACGCAGTATTTT	CSVEGGPTDTQYF
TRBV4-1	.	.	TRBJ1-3	TGCGCCAGCAGCCAAGACCCCCCCGGCCCAGCTGGGAACACCATATATTTT	CASSQDPPGPAGNTIYF
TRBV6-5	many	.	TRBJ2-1	TGTGCCAGCAGTAGCCCGGGACCCAGTCCCCTCTACAATGAGCAGTTCTTC	CASSSPGPSPLYNEQFF